This T cell receptor (beta chain) came from a study of T cells after yellow fever vaccination. The study, taken as a whole, reports: A weaker but faster secondary response was observed, peaking on day 5 versus 15. From the bulk population, abundant clonotypes could contaminate and appear within FACS-sorted repertoires. Most primary-vaccination clones recurred post-booster (nearly 98% CD4, over 70% CD8).

Synthesis of TCR cDNA relied on 5'RACE template switching, which attached a universal primer site and UMIs. TCRdb re-derived calls from the 5' RACE reads in MiXCR, one entry per CDR3 protein. Of hundreds of thousands of distinct CDR3 sequences in the sample, roughly 8.4% were seen once. Points on this clonotype: Antigen unknown.

V was clipped by 5 bases and J by 8 bases, with 12 bases between them. Germline CDR1 is MNHEY and CDR2 is SVGAGI. CDR3 length: 12 amino acids. The chain uses TRBV6-5 and TRBJ1-1; D may be TRBD1 (5 bases). This TCR derives from a man younger than 30 who received the YFV17D yellow fever vaccine. Specimen: PBMCs, collected about 49 days after the first yellow fever vaccination. The CDR3 nucleotides read TGTGCCAGCAGTAGTTTTGACAGAGAAGCTTTCTTT. Protein product: CASSSFDREAFF.